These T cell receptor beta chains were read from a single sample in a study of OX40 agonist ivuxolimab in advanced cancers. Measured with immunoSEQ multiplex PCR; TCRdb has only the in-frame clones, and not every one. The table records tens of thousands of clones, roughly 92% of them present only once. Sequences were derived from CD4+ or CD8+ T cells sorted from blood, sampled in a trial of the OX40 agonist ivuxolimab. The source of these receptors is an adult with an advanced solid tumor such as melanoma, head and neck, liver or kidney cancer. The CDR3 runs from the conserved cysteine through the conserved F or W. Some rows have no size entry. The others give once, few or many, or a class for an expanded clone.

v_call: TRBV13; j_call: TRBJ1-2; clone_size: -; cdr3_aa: CASSLGGRGGRDGYTF
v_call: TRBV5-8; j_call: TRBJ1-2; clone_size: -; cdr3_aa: CASSAPRGRYGYTF
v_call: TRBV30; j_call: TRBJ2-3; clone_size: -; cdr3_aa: CAWSAGGGTDTQYF
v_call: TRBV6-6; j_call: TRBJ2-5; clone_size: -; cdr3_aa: CASSYRGGQETQYF
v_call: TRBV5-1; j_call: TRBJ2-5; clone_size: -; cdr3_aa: CASSLRTSLETQYF
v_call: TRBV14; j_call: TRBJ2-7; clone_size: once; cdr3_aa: CASSPGRQSSYEQYF
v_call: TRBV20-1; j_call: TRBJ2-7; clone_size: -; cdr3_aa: CSVNSGLEQYF
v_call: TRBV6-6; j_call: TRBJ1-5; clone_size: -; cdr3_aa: CASSRQPGHQPQHF
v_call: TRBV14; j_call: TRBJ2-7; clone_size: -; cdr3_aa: CASSPGTVSYEQYF
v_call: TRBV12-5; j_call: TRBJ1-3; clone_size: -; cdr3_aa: CASGYRLSGNTIYF
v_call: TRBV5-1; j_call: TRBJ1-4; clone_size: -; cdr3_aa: CASSLGQGGEKLFF
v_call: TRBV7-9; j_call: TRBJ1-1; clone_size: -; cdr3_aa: CASSQGQVNTEAFF
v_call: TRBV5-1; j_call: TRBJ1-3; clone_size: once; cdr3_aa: CASSLGSLSSGNTIYF
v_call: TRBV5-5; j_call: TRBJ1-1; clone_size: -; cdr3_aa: CASSFSQGPEAFF
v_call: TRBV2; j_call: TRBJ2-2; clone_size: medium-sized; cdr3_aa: CASGASNTGELFF